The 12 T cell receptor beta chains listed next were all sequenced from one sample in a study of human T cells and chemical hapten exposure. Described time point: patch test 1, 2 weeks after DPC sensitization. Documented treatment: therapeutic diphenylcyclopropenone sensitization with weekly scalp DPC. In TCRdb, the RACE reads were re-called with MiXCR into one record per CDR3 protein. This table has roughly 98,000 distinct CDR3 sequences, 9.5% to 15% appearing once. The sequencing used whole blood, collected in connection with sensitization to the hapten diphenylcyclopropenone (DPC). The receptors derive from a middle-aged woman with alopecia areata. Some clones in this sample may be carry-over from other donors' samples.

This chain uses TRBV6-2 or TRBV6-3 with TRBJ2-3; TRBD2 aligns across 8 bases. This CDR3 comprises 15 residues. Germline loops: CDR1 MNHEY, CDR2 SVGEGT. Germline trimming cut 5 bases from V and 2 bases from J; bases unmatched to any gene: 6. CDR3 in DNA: TGTGCCAGCAGTCGGGGACTAGTCCTCACAGATACGCAGTATTTT. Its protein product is CASSRGLVLTDTQYF.

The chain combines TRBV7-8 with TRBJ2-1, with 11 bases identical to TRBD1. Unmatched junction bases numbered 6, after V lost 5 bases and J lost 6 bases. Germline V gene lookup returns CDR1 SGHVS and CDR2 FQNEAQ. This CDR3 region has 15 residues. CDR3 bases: TGTGCCAGCAGCCCCCCGGACAGGGGGCCCAATGAGCAGTTCTTC. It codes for CASSPPDRGPNEQFF.

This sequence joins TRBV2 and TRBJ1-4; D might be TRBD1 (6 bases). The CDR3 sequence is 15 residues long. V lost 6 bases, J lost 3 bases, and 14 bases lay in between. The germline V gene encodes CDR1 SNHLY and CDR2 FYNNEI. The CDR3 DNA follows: TGTGCCAGCAGGCTGGGGGCCCAAGCTAATGAAAAACTGTTTTTT. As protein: CASRLGAQANEKLFF.

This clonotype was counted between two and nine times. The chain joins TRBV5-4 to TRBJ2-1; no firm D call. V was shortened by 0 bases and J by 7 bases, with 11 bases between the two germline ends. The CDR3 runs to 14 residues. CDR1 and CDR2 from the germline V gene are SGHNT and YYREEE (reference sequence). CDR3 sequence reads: CASSLDPEKNEQFF. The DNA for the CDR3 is TGTGCCAGCAGCTTGGATCCCGAGAAGAATGAGCAGTTCTTC.

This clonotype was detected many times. The CDR3 sequence is CASSHQFGPDTQYF. DNA of the CDR3: TGCGCCAGCAGCCATCAGTTCGGGCCAGATACGCAGTATTTT. J is TRBJ2-3 and V is TRBV4-3; D is unclear. Germline V gene lookup returns CDR1 LGHNA and CDR2 YSLEER. CDR3 length equals 14 residues. Between the trimmed V and J ends, which lost 3 bases and 4 bases, there was a span of 11 bases.

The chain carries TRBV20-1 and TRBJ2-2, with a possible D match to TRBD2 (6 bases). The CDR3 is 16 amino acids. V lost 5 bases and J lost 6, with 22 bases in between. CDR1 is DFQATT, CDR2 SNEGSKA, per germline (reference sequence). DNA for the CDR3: TGCAGTGCTGTCCCCCCTGGGGGGAGACTGCCCGGGGAGCTGTTTTTT. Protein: CSAVPPGGRLPGELFF.

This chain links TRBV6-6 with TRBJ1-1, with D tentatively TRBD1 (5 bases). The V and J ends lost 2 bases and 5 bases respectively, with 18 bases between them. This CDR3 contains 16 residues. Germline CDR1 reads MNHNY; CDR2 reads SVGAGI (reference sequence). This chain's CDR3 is CASSYTAPGRQTEAFF. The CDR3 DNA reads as TGTGCCAGCAGTTACACCGCGCCGGGACGTCAGACTGAAGCTTTCTTT.

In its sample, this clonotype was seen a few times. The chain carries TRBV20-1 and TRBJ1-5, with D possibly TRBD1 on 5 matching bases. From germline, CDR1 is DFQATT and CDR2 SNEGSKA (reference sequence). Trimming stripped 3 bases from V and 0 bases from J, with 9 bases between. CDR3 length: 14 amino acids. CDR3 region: CSARGPYSNQPQHF. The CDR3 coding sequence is TGCAGTGCTAGGGGGCCATATAGCAATCAGCCCCAGCATTTT.

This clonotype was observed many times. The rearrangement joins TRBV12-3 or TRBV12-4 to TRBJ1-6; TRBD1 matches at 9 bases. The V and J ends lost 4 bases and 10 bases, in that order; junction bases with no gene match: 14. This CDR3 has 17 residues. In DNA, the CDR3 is TGTGCCAGCAGTTCACAGGGGGCGCGTTCACCGTCCTCACCCCTCCACTTT. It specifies CASSSQGARSPSSPLHF.

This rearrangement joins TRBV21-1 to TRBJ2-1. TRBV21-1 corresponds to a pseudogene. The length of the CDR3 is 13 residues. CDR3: CASSAGRYNEQFF. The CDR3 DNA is TGTGCCAGCAGCGCCGGACGTTACAATGAGCAGTTCTTC.

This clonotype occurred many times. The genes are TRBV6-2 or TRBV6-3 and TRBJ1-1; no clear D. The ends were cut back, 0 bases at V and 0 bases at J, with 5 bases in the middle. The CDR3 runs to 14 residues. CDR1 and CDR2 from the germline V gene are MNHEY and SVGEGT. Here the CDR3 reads CASSYSSLNTEAFF. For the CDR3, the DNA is TGTGCCAGCAGTTACTCGAGCCTGAACACTGAAGCTTTCTTT.

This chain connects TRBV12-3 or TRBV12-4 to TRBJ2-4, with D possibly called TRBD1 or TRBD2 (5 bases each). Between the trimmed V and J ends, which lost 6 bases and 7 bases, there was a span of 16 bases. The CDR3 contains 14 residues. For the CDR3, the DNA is TGTGCCAGCAGGACCGGGACGGATAGGAACATTCAGTACTTC. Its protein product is CASRTGTDRNIQYF.